This passage covers 23 T cell receptor beta chains from one sample sequenced in a study of cytomegalovirus exposure and HLA in healthy donors. Method: immunoSEQ multiplex PCR; TCRdb's copy keeps in-frame clones and lacks some. The profile shows 100,000 to 150,000 clones, roughly nine tenths of them singletons. Specimen: PBMCs. The receptor set was obtained from a woman aged 18-29 years in good health and CMV-seronegative.

The V gene is TRBV5-6, the J gene TRBJ2-7; 8 nucleotides match TRBD1. The CDR3 is 15 residues long. Per germline, CDR1 SGHDT and CDR2 YYEEEE. V lost 1 base to trimming and J lost 3 bases; unmatched junction nucleotides: 6. CDR3 sequence: CASSLPPGQGYEQYV. CDR3 nucleotides: TGTGCCAGCAGCTTGCCCCCCGGACAGGGCTACGAGCAGTACGTC.

This clone was observed a single time. This chain links TRBV5-8 with TRBJ1-1; D unclear. CDR3 length: 14 amino acids. The germline V and J ends were trimmed by 2 bases and 4 bases, with 12 bases remaining between them. Germline CDR1 and CDR2: SGHTS and YDEGEE. DNA for the CDR3: TGTGCCAGCAGCTTTGCCCGGGGTGCCACTGAAGCTTTCTTT. Translation gives CASSFARGATEAFF.

This clone occurred a few times. This chain's CDR3 is CASSVSGARGNEQFF. CDR3 in DNA: TGTGCCAGCAGCGTGTCAGGGGCCCGGGGAAATGAGCAGTTCTTC. The chain joins TRBV9 to TRBJ2-1, with TRBD1 as a possible D gene (6 bases). The CDR3 length is 15 residues. The V gene lost 2 bases and the J gene lost 7 bases, with 16 bases spanning the gap. Germline CDR1 reads SGDLS; CDR2 reads YYNGEE.

The chain uses TRBV25-1 and TRBJ2-2; TRBD1 matches 7 bases. The CDR3 loop spans 18 amino acids. J was trimmed by 4 bases and V by 5 bases; bases with no gene match: 16. From germline, CDR1 is MGHDK and CDR2 SYGVNS. The CDR3 here is CASSPHKGQATGTGELFF. Written as DNA, the CDR3 is TGTGCCAGCAGTCCTCACAAAGGACAGGCGACGGGCACCGGGGAGCTGTTTTTT.

The rearrangement joins TRBV4-1 to TRBJ1-5, with TRBD1 identical over 7 bases. The ends lost 1 base at V and 6 bases at J; junction bases unmatched: 12. Germline V gene lookup returns CDR1 MGHRA and CDR2 YSYEKL. This CDR3 contains 17 residues. The CDR3 region is CASSQGPLDRPAQPQHF. For the CDR3, the DNA is TGCGCCAGCAGCCAAGGGCCCCTGGACAGGCCTGCTCAGCCCCAGCATTTT.

This clone was seen ten or more times. The J gene is TRBJ2-1, the V gene TRBV10-1; tentatively, D is TRBD2 (5 bases). There are 16 residues in the CDR3. Trimming took 0 bases from V and 0 from J, leaving 9 bases between them. CDR1 is WNHNN, CDR2 SYGVQD, per germline (reference sequence). CDR3 nucleotide sequence: TGCGCCAGCAGTGAGTCGCGGGCTAGCTCCTACAATGAGCAGTTCTTC. Amino acid sequence: CASSESRASSYNEQFF.

In this sample, this clone turned up once. The V gene is TRBV19, the J gene TRBJ1-1, with no clear D. The ends were cut back, 9 bases at V and 3 bases at J, with 17 bases in the middle. The length of the CDR3 is 14 residues. Per the germline V gene, CDR1 is LNHDA and CDR2 is SQIVND (reference sequence). The CDR3 DNA reads TGTGCCAGGATGATCGGGGTGAAAGACACTGAAGCTTTCTTT. This sequence encodes CARMIGVKDTEAFF. Complete variable domain (other parts from reference TRBV19 and TRBJ1-1): DGGITQSPKYLFRKEGQNVTLSCEQNLNHDAMYWYRQDPGQGLRLIYYSQIVNDFQKGDIAEGYSVSREKKESFPLTVTSAQKNPTAFYLCARMIGVKDTEAFFGQGTRLTVV.

The chain employs TRBV7-2 and TRBJ2-1; 7 bases align to TRBD2. V shed 0 bases and J 8 bases; nucleotides not matched to a gene: 4. This CDR3 region has 14 residues. Looked up from germline, CDR1 is SGHTA and CDR2 is FQGNSA. Here the CDR3 reads CASSLAGGAYEQFF. In DNA, the CDR3 is TGTGCCAGCAGCTTAGCGGGAGGGGCTTATGAGCAGTTCTTC.

The J gene is TRBJ2-1, the V gene TRBV6-1; 9 bases map to TRBD1. V trimming: 3 bases; J trimming: 1 base; junction bases outside the gene matches: 1. Germline CDR1 reads MNHNS; CDR2 reads SASEGT. The CDR3 sequence is 15 residues long. The CDR3 nucleotides read TGTGCCAGCAGTGAGGGGACAGGGTCCTACAATGAGCAGTTCTTC. This encodes CASSEGTGSYNEQFF.

This clone was picked up a small number of times. The genes are TRBV18 and TRBJ1-2; possible D gene TRBD1, 6 bases. CDR3 length: 14 amino acids. Germline V gene lookup returns CDR1 KGHSH and CDR2 LQKENI. The V and J ends lost 1 base and 2 bases respectively, with 8 bases between them. CDR3 nucleotide sequence: TGTGCCAGCTCACCACTCCAGGGGAACTATGGCTACACCTTC. It translates to CASSPLQGNYGYTF.

The chain joins TRBV27 to TRBJ1-6; no clear D. Germline CDR1 reads MNHEY; CDR2 reads SMNVEV (reference sequence). V was trimmed by 0 bases and J by 7 bases, leaving 10 bases between them. This CDR3 has 15 residues. This CDR3 is CASSLSRATNSPLHF. The CDR3, as DNA: TGTGCCAGCAGTTTATCGAGAGCGACCAATTCACCCCTCCACTTT.

This clone was seen a single time. The chain recombines TRBV18 with TRBJ2-1, with 9 bases lining up with TRBD2. This CDR3 is 16 amino acids long. Germline-derived CDR1 and CDR2 are KGHSH and LQKENI. J lost 5 bases, V lost 1 base, and 6 bases had no gene match. This chain's CDR3 is CASSPRGLAGNNEQFF. The CDR3 DNA is TGTGCCAGCTCACCACGGGGGCTAGCGGGGAACAATGAGCAGTTCTTC.

The rearrangement links TRBV29-1 to TRBJ2-1; D call uncertain. The CDR3 runs to 12 residues. Germline loops: CDR1 SQVTM, CDR2 ANQGSEA. V lost 4 bases to trimming and J lost 5 bases, with 9 bases between them. CDR3 sequence: CSVGVQNNEQFF. CDR3 DNA sequence: TGCAGCGTTGGAGTACAGAACAATGAGCAGTTCTTC.

This sequence joins TRBV2 and TRBJ1-5; 7 bases map to TRBD1. Germline assignment: CDR1 SNHLY and CDR2 FYNNEI. There are 14 residues in the CDR3. J gave up 4 bases and V 2 bases, and 2 bases lay outside the gene matches. This CDR3 reads CASSELQGNQPQHF. The CDR3 DNA is TGTGCCAGCAGTGAACTACAGGGGAATCAGCCCCAGCATTTT.

The chain joins TRBV1 to TRBJ2-7; the table's D call, TRBD2, has no DNA check behind it. TRBV1 is a pseudogene. The CDR3 has 16 amino acids. CDR3 DNA: TGCACCAGCAGCCAAGACGCGGGGGGGGTCGTTTACGAGCAGTACGTC. It translates to CTSSQDAGGVVYEQYV.

The chain combines TRBV19 with TRBJ2-2; D is undetermined. Trimming shortened V by 10 bases and J by 6 bases, and 6 bases separated the two germline ends. The germline V gene encodes CDR1 LNHDA and CDR2 SQIVND (reference sequence). The CDR3 is 10 amino acids. CDR3 protein: CATLSGELFF. DNA of the CDR3: TGTGCCACCCTCTCCGGGGAGCTGTTTTTT.

The chain joins TRBV28 to TRBJ1-5; D is unresolved. Per the germline V gene, CDR1 is MDHEN and CDR2 is SYDVKM. V was cut by 6 bases and J by 4 bases, with 7 bases left in between. The CDR3 is 12 amino acids. The CDR3 sequence is CASSSNNQPQHF. Here the CDR3 DNA reads TGTGCCAGCAGCTCTAATAATCAGCCCCAGCATTTT.

The genes are TRBV30 and TRBJ2-2, with TRBD1 matching over 8 bases. J gave up 3 bases and V 2 bases, and 11 bases lay outside the gene matches. There are 17 residues in the CDR3. Germline CDR1 GTSNPN, CDR2 SVGIG (reference sequence). The CDR3 sequence is CAWSLTRTGKDTGELFF. CDR3 nucleotides: TGTGCCTGGAGTTTGACGCGGACAGGGAAGGACACCGGGGAGCTGTTTTTT.

The J gene is TRBJ1-4, the V gene TRBV27; D perhaps matches TRBD1 (6 bases). The CDR3 is 16 amino acids. Trimming pared 6 bases from V and 5 bases from J, leaving 19 bases between. The germline V gene encodes CDR1 MNHEY and CDR2 SMNVEV (reference sequence). CDR3 coding DNA: TGTGCCAGCAGGGACAGCTTCCGAGAGGGAAATGAAAAACTGTTTTTT. As protein: CASRDSFREGNEKLFF.

The chain employs TRBV7-2 and TRBJ1-2, with 11 bases identical to TRBD1. J was trimmed by 0 bases and V by 1 base; bases with no gene match: 4. The CDR3 loop spans 17 amino acids. Germline CDR1 is SGHTA and CDR2 is FQGNSA. CDR3 in DNA: TGTGCCAGCAGCTTAGTGGACAGGGGGCAAGCTAACTATGGCTACACCTTC. This gives the protein CASSLVDRGQANYGYTF.

The V call is TRBV2, the J call TRBJ2-5, with D perhaps TRBD2 (6 bases). V was clipped by 7 bases and J by 7 bases, with 13 bases between them. The germline gives CDR1 SNHLY, CDR2 FYNNEI. This CDR3 region has 12 residues. The CDR3 nucleotides read TGTGCCAGCACGGGGGTCGTCACGACCCAGTACTTC. Translation: CASTGVVTTQYF.

The CDR3 loop is CASSVEVAGVTDTQYF. CDR3 nucleotides: TGTGCCAGCAGCGTAGAAGTAGCGGGAGTCACAGATACGCAGTATTTT. This chain links TRBV9 with TRBJ2-3; 9 nucleotides line up with TRBD2. The CDR3 has 16 residues. J was trimmed by 2 bases and V by 0 bases; bases with no gene match: 4. CDR1 and CDR2 from the germline V gene are SGDLS and YYNGEE.

This chain connects TRBV27 to TRBJ2-3; 9 bases align to TRBD2. Trimming cost V 0 bases and J 14 bases; bases outside gene matches: 6. Germline assignment: CDR1 MNHEY and CDR2 SMNVEV (reference sequence). The CDR3 covers 13 residues. CDR3 nucleotide sequence: TGTGCCAGCAGTTTATCCGATAGCGGGAGTTGGTATTTT. Protein sequence: CASSLSDSGSWYF.